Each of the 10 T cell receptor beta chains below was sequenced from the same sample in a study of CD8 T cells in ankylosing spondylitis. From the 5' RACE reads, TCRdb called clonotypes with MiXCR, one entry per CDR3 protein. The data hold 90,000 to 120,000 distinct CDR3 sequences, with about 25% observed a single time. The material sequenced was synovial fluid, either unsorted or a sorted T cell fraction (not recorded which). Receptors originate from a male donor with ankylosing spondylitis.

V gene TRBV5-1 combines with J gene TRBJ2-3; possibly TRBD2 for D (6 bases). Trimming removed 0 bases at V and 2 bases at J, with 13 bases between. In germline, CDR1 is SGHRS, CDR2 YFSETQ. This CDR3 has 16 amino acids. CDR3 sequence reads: CASSLGLALNTDTQYF. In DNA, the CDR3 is TGCGCCAGCAGCTTGGGGCTAGCGCTGAACACAGATACGCAGTATTTT.

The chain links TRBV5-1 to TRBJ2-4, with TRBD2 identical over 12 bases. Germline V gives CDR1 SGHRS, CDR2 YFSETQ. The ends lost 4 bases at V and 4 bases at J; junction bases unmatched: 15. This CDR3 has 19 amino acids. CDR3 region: CASSAAAPGLAGLKNIQYF. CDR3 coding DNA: TGCGCCAGCAGCGCCGCCGCTCCGGGACTAGCGGGTTTAAAAAACATTCAGTACTTC.

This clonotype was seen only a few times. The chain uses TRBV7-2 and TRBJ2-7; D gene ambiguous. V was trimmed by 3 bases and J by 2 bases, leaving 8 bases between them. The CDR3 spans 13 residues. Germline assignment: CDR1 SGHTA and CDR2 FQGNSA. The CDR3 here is CASSFSRTYEQYV. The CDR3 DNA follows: TGTGCCAGCAGCTTTTCCAGGACCTACGAGCAGTACGTC.

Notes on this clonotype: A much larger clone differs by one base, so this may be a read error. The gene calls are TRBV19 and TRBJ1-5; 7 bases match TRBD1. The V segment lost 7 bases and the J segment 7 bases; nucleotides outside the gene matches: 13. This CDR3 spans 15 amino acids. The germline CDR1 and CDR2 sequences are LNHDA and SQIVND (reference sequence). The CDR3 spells CASILGAGGGQPQHF. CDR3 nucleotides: TGTGCCAGTATTTTAGGTGCAGGGGGTGGACAGCCCCAGCATTTT.

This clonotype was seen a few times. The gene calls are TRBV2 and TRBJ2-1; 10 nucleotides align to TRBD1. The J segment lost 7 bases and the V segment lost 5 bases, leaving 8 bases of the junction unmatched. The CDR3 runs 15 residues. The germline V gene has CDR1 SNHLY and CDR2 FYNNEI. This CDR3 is CASSSLRTGGNEQFF. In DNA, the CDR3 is TGTGCCAGCAGTTCCCTACGGACAGGGGGTAATGAGCAGTTCTTC.

Here the CDR3 reads CASSRLAANTGELFF. CDR3 DNA: TGTGCCAGCAGCCGACTAGCGGCGAACACCGGGGAGCTGTTTTTT. The chain couples TRBV7-2 to TRBJ2-2, with 9 bases lining up with TRBD2. The CDR3 runs to 15 residues. The V gene's germline CDR1 is SGHTA and CDR2 FQGNSA. V lost 5 bases and J lost 0; bases outside the gene matches: 1.

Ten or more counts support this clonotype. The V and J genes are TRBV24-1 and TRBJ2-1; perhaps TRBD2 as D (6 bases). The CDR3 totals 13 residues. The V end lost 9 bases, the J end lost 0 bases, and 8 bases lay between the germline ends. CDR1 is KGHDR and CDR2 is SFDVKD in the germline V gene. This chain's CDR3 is CATRSGSYNEQFF. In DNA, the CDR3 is TGTGCCACCCGTAGCGGCTCCTACAATGAGCAGTTCTTC.

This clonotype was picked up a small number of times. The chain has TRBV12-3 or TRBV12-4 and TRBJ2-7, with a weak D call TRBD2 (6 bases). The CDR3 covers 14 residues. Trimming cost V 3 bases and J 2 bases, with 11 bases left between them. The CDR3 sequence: CASSFGGGAYEQYF. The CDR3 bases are TGTGCCAGCAGTTTTGGTGGAGGGGCCTACGAGCAGTACTTC.

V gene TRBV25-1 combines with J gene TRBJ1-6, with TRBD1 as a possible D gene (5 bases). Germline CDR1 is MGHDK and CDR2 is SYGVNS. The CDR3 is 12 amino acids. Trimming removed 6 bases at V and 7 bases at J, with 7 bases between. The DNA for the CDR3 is TGTGCCAGCAGCGCAGGGAATTCACCCCTCCACTTT. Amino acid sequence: CASSAGNSPLHF.

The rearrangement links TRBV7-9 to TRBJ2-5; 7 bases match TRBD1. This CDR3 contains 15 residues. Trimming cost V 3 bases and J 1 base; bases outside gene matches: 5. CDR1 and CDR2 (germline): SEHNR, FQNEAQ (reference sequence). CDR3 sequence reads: CASSFEQGVQETQYF. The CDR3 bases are TGTGCCAGCAGCTTCGAGCAGGGGGTCCAAGAGACCCAGTACTTC.